This T cell receptor beta chain is from a study of blood T cell repertoires in COVID-19 (dated by TCRdb to the early 2020s). Regarding the study in general: The collaborator samples originated in the United States, Italy and Spain and spanned the acute and convalescent phases of COVID-19. Where HLA class I and class II types were available, the types were taken from metadata supplied by the sample provider, not from assay-based typing. Samples were obtained from the ongoing ImmuneRACE study (first 160 participants) and from some 1,200 subjects provided by 6 global collaborators. The repertoires were made available in a free public database intended to serve as a resource for research on the immune response to SARS-CoV-2. The dataset comprised deeply sampled blood TCRbeta repertoires from subjects exposed to, actively infected with, or recovered from COVID-19. Nearly every sample came with metadata listing a de-identified subject ID, COVID-19 status, age in years and sex. The prospective study material was composed of cDNA or gDNA derived from T cells, B-cell-depleted T cells, or PBMCs.

What the study reported, not specific to this receptor: The quantity of clinical and demographic metadata differed by source and by participant and was supplied without curation.

As encoded in the germline V gene, CDR1 is SGHDN while CDR2 is FVKESK. Trimming removed 4 bases from V and 0 bases from J, leaving 13 bases between the germline ends. Measured from the cysteine to the phenylalanine, the CDR3 is 16 residues long. The read is trimmed to its CDR3 DNA, 48 bases read in frame from base 1. TCRbeta CDR3 regions were amplified from genomic DNA by means of the immunoSEQ Assay, a bias-controlled multiplex PCR. Concerning the study's data processing: Nucleated cell counts per sample were estimated from amplification of reference gene primers within the assay. To quantify the absolute abundance of each unique TCRbeta CDR3 rearrangement, sequence reads were collapsed and filtered. Productive Simpson clonality was computed per sample as the square root of Simpson's diversity index over productive rearrangements. TCRdb took over this immuneACCESS table, retaining in-frame rearrangements with V and J assigned. Such tables are incomplete; in checked studies, under half of the missing clones stem from an unresolved V gene, and the remainder is unexplained. That table supplies the V and J calls and clone size; D and trimming were determined from the DNA. The sample contains approximately 400,000 clones, approximately 91% of them found a single time. About 0.9% of the sample lies in the top ten.

This clone showed up just once. This receptor's antigen is unknown. Per-nucleotide qualities are absent, and no much larger clonotype sits a single base away. In the prospective study, participants were about 18 to 100 years old, resided in around 25 geographic areas of the United States, and were enrolled through a virtual design. Cohort assignment in the prospective study relied on participant-reported clinical history from a screening survey and a study questionnaire. Exposed participants had been in contact with someone with a PCR-confirmed or clinician-diagnosed COVID-19 case within 2 weeks of study entry. Each participant in the prospective study had whole blood, serum and a nasopharyngeal or oropharyngeal swab collected by mobile phlebotomists. Additional blood draws and questionnaires over an approximately two-month period could optionally be provided by prospective study participants. Before DNA extraction, blood samples from the prospective study were shipped at room temperature or frozen.

The sequenced sample was PBMCs or T cells enriched from blood (not recorded which). The chain is encoded by TRBV14 joined to TRBJ2-1; a weak D assignment points to TRBD1 (6 bases agree). The source is a woman in her 40s who had been exposed to COVID-19. At the DNA level, the sequence is TGTGCCAGCAGCCTTCAGGGGATCCCCTCCTACAATGAGCAGTTCTTC. This gives the protein CASSLQGIPSYNEQFF.